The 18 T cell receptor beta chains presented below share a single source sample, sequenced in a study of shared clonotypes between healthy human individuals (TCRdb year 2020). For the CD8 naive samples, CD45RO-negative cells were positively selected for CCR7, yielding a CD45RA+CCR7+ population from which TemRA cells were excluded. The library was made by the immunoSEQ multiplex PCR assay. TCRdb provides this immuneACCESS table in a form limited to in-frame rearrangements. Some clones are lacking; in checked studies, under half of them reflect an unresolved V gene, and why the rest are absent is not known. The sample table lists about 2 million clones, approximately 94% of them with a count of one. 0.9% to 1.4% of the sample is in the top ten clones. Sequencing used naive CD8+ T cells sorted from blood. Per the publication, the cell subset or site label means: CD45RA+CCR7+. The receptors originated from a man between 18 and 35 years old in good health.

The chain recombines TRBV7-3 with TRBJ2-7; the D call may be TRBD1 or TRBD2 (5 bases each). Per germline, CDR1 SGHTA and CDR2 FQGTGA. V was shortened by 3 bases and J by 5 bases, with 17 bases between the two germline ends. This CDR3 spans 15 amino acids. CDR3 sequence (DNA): TGTGCCAGCAGCTTCAGGGACGGGCCCTTGGACGAGCAGTACTTC. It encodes CASSFRDGPLDEQYF. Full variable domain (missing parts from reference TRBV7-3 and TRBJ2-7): GAGVSQTPSNKVTEKGKYVELRCDPISGHTALYWYRQSLGQGPEFLIYFQGTGAADDSGLPNDRFFAVRPEGSVSTLKIQRTERGDSAVYLCASSFRDGPLDEQYFGPGTRLTVT.

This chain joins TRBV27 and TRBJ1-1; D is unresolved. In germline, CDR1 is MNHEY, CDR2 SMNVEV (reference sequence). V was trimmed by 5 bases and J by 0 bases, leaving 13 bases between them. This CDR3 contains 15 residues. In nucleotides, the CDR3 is TGTGCCAGCAGTACTACCCGCGGAATGAACACTGAAGCTTTCTTT. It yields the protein CASSTTRGMNTEAFF.

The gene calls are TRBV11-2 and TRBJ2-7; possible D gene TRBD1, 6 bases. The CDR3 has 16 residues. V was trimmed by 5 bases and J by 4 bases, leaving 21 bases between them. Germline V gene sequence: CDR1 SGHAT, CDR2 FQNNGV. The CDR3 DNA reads TGTGCCAGCAGCCTAGCAGGGGCGGCCGGGACGTACGAGCAGTACTTC. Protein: CASSLAGAAGTYEQYF.

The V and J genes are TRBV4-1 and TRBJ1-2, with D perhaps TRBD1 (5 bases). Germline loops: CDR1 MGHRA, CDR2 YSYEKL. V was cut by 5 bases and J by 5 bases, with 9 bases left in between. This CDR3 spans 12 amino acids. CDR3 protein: CASSGGGYGYTF. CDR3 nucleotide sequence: TGCGCCAGCAGCGGGGGGGGATATGGCTACACCTTC.

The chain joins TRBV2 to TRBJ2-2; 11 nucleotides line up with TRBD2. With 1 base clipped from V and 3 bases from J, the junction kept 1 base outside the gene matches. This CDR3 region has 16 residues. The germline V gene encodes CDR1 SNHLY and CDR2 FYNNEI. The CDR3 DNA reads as TGTGCCAGCAGTGAAGGACTAGCGGGACACACCGGGGAGCTGTTTTTT. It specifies CASSEGLAGHTGELFF.

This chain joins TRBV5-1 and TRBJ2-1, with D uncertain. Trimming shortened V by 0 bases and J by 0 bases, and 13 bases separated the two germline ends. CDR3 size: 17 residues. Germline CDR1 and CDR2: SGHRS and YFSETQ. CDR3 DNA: TGCGCCAGCAGCTTGGCCTTGGGAAGGAGCTCCTACAATGAGCAGTTCTTC. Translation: CASSLALGRSSYNEQFF. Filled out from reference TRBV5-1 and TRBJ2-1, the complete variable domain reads KAGVTQTPRYLIKTRGQQVTLSCSPISGHRSVSWYQQTPGQGLQFLFEYFSETQRNKGNFPGRFSGRQFSNSRSEMNVSTLELGDSALYLCASSLALGRSSYNEQFFGPGTRLTVL.

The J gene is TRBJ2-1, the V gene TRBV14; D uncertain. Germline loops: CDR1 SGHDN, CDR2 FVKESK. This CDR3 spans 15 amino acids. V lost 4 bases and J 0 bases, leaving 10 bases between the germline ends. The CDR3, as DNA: TGTGCCAGCAGCCCCGGATATAGCTCCTACAATGAGCAGTTCTTC. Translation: CASSPGYSSYNEQFF.

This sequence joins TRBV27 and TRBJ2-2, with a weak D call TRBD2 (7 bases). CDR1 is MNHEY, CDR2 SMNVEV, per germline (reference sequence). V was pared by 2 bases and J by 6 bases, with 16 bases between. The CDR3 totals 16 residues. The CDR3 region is CASSLIPGGPPGELFF. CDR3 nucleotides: TGTGCCAGCAGTTTAATTCCGGGGGGCCCCCCCGGGGAGCTGTTTTTT.

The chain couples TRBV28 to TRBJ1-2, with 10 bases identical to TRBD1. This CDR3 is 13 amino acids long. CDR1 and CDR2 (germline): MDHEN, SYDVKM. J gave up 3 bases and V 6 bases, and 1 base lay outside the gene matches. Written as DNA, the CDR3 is TGTGCCAGCAGGGACAGGGGGGACTATGGCTACACCTTC. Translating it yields CASRDRGDYGYTF.

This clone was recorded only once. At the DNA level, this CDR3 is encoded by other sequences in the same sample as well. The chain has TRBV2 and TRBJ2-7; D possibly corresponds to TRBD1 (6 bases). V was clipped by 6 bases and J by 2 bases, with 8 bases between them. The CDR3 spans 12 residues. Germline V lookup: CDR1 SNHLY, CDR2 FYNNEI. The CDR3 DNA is TGTGCCAGCAGCGGACAGACCTACGAGCAGTACTTC. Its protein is CASSGQTYEQYF.

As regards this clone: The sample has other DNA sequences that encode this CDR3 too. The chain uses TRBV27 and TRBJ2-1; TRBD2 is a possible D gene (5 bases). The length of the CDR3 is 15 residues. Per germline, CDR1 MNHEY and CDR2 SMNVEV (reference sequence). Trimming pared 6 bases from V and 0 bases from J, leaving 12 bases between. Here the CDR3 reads CASSSDFSSYNEQFF. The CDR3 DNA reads TGTGCCAGCAGCTCGGACTTCAGCTCCTACAATGAGCAGTTCTTC.

CDR3 sequence (DNA): TGTGCCAGCAGCTTGGCCGCTACTGGAAACACCATATATTTT. It specifies CASSLAATGNTIYF. The V gene is TRBV5-4, the J gene TRBJ1-3; D is undetermined. V was cut by 0 bases and J by 2 bases, with 6 bases left in between. The CDR3 runs 14 residues. From germline, CDR1 is SGHNT and CDR2 YYREEE (reference sequence).

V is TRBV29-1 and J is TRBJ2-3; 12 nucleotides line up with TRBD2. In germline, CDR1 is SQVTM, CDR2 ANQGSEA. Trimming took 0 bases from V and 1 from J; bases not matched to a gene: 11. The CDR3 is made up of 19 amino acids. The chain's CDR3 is CSVEDILAGGSGGTDTQYF. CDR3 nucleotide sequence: TGCAGCGTTGAAGATATACTAGCGGGAGGATCCGGAGGCACAGATACGCAGTATTTT.

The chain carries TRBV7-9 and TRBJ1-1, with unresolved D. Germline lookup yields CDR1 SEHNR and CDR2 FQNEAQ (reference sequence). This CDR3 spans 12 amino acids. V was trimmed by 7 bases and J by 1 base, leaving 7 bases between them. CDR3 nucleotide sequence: TGTGCCAGCATCAACGGGAACACTGAAGCTTTCTTT. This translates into CASINGNTEAFF.

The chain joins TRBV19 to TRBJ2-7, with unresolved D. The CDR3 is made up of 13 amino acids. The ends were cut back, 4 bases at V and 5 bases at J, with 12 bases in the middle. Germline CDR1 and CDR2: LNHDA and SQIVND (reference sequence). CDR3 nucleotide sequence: TGTGCCAGTAGTACTGGTTGGTACGACGAGCAGTACTTC. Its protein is CASSTGWYDEQYF. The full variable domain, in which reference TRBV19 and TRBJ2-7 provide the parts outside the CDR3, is DGGITQSPKYLFRKEGQNVTLSCEQNLNHDAMYWYRQDPGQGLRLIYYSQIVNDFQKGDIAEGYSVSREKKESFPLTVTSAQKNPTAFYLCASSTGWYDEQYFGPGTRLTVT.

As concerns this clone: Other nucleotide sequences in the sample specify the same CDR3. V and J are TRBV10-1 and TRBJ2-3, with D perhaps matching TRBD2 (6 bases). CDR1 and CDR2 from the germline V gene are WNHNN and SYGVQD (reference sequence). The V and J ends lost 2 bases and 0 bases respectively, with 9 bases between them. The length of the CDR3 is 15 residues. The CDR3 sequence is CASSESGTSTDTQYF. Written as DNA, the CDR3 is TGCGCCAGCAGTGAGAGTGGGACTAGCACAGATACGCAGTATTTT.

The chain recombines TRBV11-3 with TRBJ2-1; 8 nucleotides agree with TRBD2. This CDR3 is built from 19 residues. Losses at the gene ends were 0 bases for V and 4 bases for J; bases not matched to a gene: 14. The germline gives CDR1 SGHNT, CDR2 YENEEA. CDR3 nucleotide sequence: TGTGCCAGCAGCTTAGATCAGAGTCGGGCGGGAGGCCCATACAATGAGCAGTTCTTC. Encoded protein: CASSLDQSRAGGPYNEQFF.

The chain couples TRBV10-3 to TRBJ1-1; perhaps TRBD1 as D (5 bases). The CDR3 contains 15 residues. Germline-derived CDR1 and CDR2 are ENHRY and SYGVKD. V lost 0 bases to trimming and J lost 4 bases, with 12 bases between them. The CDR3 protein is CAISESGRAVTEAFF. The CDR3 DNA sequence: TGTGCCATCAGTGAGTCGGGCAGGGCGGTCACTGAAGCTTTCTTT.